Listed below are T cell receptor beta chains from one sample, sequenced in a study of Graves' ophthalmopathy and Graves' hyperthyroidism. In TCRdb, the multiplex PCR reads were re-called with MiXCR into one record per CDR3 protein. Of about 420,000 distinct CDR3 sequences in the sample, over 20% were seen once. Sequenced material: peripheral blood. Every receptor here comes from a woman aged 18-29 years with stable Graves' hyperthyroidism. Both conserved end residues are part of each CDR3. The order of the fields is V gene, J gene, D gene, CDR3 protein. A D gene is named only where the DNA matches it firmly.

v_gene: TRBV24-1
j_gene: TRBJ2-7
d_gene: NA
CDR3aa: CATSDLQGYEQYF

v_gene: TRBV11-2
j_gene: TRBJ2-4
d_gene: NA
CDR3aa: CASSSTWTKNIQYF

v_gene: TRBV4-1
j_gene: TRBJ2-7
d_gene: TRBD1
CDR3aa: CASSDRDSPLLGLYEQCF

v_gene: TRBV7-2
j_gene: TRBJ2-7
d_gene: TRBD1
CDR3aa: CASSRTTGGSYEQYF

v_gene: TRBV11-2
j_gene: TRBJ1-2
d_gene: TRBD1
CDR3aa: CASSLDLRRTGANYGYTF

v_gene: TRBV27
j_gene: TRBJ1-3
d_gene: NA
CDR3aa: CASSLTGPGSGNTIYF

v_gene: TRBV28
j_gene: TRBJ2-2
d_gene: NA
CDR3aa: CASSPRRTGGELFF

v_gene: TRBV6-5
j_gene: TRBJ1-1
d_gene: NA
CDR3aa: CASSNDRPLAEAFF

v_gene: TRBV20-1
j_gene: TRBJ1-3
d_gene: NA
CDR3aa: CSAPGGFGNTIYF

v_gene: TRBV19
j_gene: TRBJ1-1
d_gene: NA
CDR3aa: CASTPLGGVNTEAFF

v_gene: TRBV7-9
j_gene: TRBJ2-5
d_gene: TRBD2
CDR3aa: CASSFSSGETQYF

v_gene: TRBV11-2
j_gene: TRBJ2-2
d_gene: TRBD1
CDR3aa: CASSPDRVSGELFF

v_gene: TRBV6-2/TRBV6-3
j_gene: TRBJ2-2
d_gene: TRBD2
CDR3aa: CASSYGLAGSAGELFF

v_gene: TRBV7-9
j_gene: TRBJ1-2
d_gene: NA
CDR3aa: CASSLVGGYTF

v_gene: TRBV6-4
j_gene: TRBJ2-2
d_gene: NA
CDR3aa: CASSEGGNANTGELFF

v_gene: TRBV6-5
j_gene: TRBJ1-2
d_gene: NA
CDR3aa: CASSFSRTPSDYGYTF

v_gene: TRBV10-3
j_gene: TRBJ2-7
d_gene: TRBD1
CDR3aa: CAIRTQGDLYEQYF

v_gene: TRBV6-1
j_gene: TRBJ2-5
d_gene: NA
CDR3aa: CASDKEASPQETQYF

v_gene: TRBV12-3/TRBV12-4
j_gene: TRBJ1-2
d_gene: NA
CDR3aa: CASSLPRGLGGYTF

v_gene: TRBV10-3
j_gene: TRBJ2-7
d_gene: NA
CDR3aa: CAISFSGPVYEQYF

v_gene: TRBV12-3/TRBV12-4
j_gene: TRBJ2-7
d_gene: NA
CDR3aa: CASSSLDRVWEQYF

v_gene: TRBV7-8
j_gene: TRBJ2-7
d_gene: NA
CDR3aa: CASSLTGTALREQYF

v_gene: TRBV27
j_gene: TRBJ1-5
d_gene: NA
CDR3aa: CASSLGDPYSNQPQHF

v_gene: TRBV13
j_gene: TRBJ2-5
d_gene: TRBD2
CDR3aa: CASSPRTSGREMGFETQYF

v_gene: TRBV11-2
j_gene: TRBJ2-7
d_gene: TRBD2
CDR3aa: CASSPQGLGGDEQYF

v_gene: TRBV30
j_gene: TRBJ2-2
d_gene: NA
CDR3aa: CAWRRSGYHTGELFF

v_gene: TRBV20-1
j_gene: TRBJ1-1
d_gene: NA
CDR3aa: CSASPTNQWGGTEAFF

v_gene: TRBV7-9
j_gene: TRBJ1-6
d_gene: TRBD1
CDR3aa: CASSFSQGGGSPLHF

v_gene: TRBV19
j_gene: TRBJ2-7
d_gene: TRBD2
CDR3aa: CASKQLATAYEQYF